This TCR beta chain originates from a study of cytomegalovirus exposure and HLA in healthy donors. The PCR made use of 60 Vbeta and 13 Jbeta primers. The data were produced by immunoSEQ multiplex PCR, yet TCRdb's version contains in-frame clones alone and is incomplete. The profile shows 150,000 to 200,000 clones, roughly four fifths of them singletons. This clone was recorded once. V lost 0 bases to trimming and J lost 7 bases, with 10 bases between them. Per the germline V gene, CDR1 is SGHRS and CDR2 is YFSETQ. The length of the CDR3 is 14 residues. The chain links TRBV5-1 to TRBJ2-2, with TRBD2 as a possible D gene (5 bases). This receptor was obtained from a woman aged 45-65 years in good health and CMV-seronegative. The specimen sequenced was PBMCs. CDR3 in amino acids: CASSLEASHGELFF. CDR3 in DNA: TGCGCCAGCAGCTTGGAGGCTAGCCACGGGGAGCTGTTTTTT. Complete variable domain (other parts from reference TRBV5-1 and TRBJ2-2): KAGVTQTPRYLIKTRGQQVTLSCSPISGHRSVSWYQQTPGQGLQFLFEYFSETQRNKGNFPGRFSGRQFSNSRSEMNVSTLELGDSALYLCASSLEASHGELFFGEGSRLTVL.